These 25 T cell receptor beta chains came from one sample sequenced in a study of T-cell reconstitution after alpha-beta-depleted transplantation in children. TCRbeta library construction was performed incorporating unique molecular identifiers. MiXCR, applied by TCRdb to the PCR reads, yields one record per CDR3 protein. Here the sample spans 450,000 to 550,000 distinct CDR3 sequences, about an eighth being singletons. The sequenced sample was PBMCs, mostly from graft donor cells, obtained 180 days after TCRalphabeta/CD19-depleted stem cell transplant. The receptors here all came from a female patient aged 2-10 years who had a stem cell transplant for aplastic anemia, so the T cells may come from the graft donor.

The rearrangement links TRBV5-1 to TRBJ1-3, with unresolved D. This CDR3 comprises 13 residues. Germline V gives CDR1 SGHRS, CDR2 YFSETQ. Trimming stripped 3 bases from V and 7 bases from J, with 11 bases between. The CDR3 nucleotides read TGCGCCAGCAGCTCGCCCGATATCAACACCATATATTTT. Translating gives CASSSPDINTIYF.

A few counts support this clonotype. This sequence joins TRBV15 and TRBJ1-1; a possible D gene is TRBD1 (5 bases). Germline values: CDR1 LNHNV, CDR2 YYDKDF (reference sequence). Trimming pared 0 bases from V and 11 bases from J, leaving 16 bases between. The CDR3 is 14 residues long. For the CDR3, the DNA is TGTGCCACCAGCAGAGACTTCGCCAGGGAGGGGGCTTTCTTT. Translating gives CATSRDFAREGAFF. Looking up the rest from reference TRBV15 and TRBJ1-1 gives the full variable domain: DAMVIQNPRYQVTQFGKPVTLSCSQTLNHNVMYWYQQKSSQAPKLLFHYYDKDFNNEADTPDNFQSRRPNTSFCFLDIRSPGLGDTAMYLCATSRDFAREGAFFGQGTRLTVV.

J is TRBJ2-1 and V is TRBV7-9, with a possible D match to TRBD2 (7 bases). The CDR3 is made up of 15 amino acids. Germline CDR1 is SEHNR and CDR2 is FQNEAQ (reference sequence). The V end was cut by 8 bases, the J end by 7 bases, with 21 bases between. CDR3 region: CASPRGRERWNEQFF. CDR3 bases: TGTGCCAGCCCCCGGGGGCGGGAGAGGTGGAATGAGCAGTTCTTC.

This chain links TRBV20-1 with TRBJ1-2; no reliable D call. CDR1 is DFQATT and CDR2 is SNEGSKA in the germline V gene (reference sequence). The CDR3 sequence is 16 residues long. Trimming took 0 bases from V and 0 from J, leaving 14 bases between them. As DNA, the CDR3 is TGCAGTGCTAGAGATCTAAAGGAGGGAACTAACTATGGCTACACCTTC. This codes for CSARDLKEGTNYGYTF.

In its sample, this clonotype was seen many times. The genes are TRBV28 and TRBJ2-1; TRBD2 aligns across 13 bases. This CDR3 has 15 residues. The V and J ends lost 3 bases and 6 bases, in that order; junction bases with no gene match: 2. Looked up from germline, CDR1 is MDHEN and CDR2 is SYDVKM. CDR3 region: CASSLGLAGFNEQFF. The DNA for the CDR3 is TGTGCCAGCAGTTTGGGACTAGCGGGATTCAATGAGCAGTTCTTC.

The sample holds a few counts of this clonotype. The chain uses TRBV19 and TRBJ2-4; TRBD2 is a possible D gene (6 bases). The V end lost 1 base, the J end lost 0 bases, and 19 bases lay between the germline ends. The CDR3 extends over 19 amino acids. CDR1 is LNHDA and CDR2 is SQIVND in the germline V gene (reference sequence). Here the CDR3 reads CASSIGRGEGFIAKNIQYF. For the CDR3, the DNA is TGTGCCAGTAGTATAGGGCGGGGAGAAGGGTTTATAGCCAAAAACATTCAGTACTTC.

This clonotype was found many times. DNA of the CDR3: TGCGCCAGCAGCTTGACAGGAGGGACCGGGGAGCTGTTTTTT. Translated, it gives CASSLTGGTGELFF. This rearrangement joins TRBV5-1 to TRBJ2-2, with D possibly matching TRBD2 (6 bases). The CDR3 extends over 14 amino acids. V was cut by 1 base and J by 5 bases, with 9 bases left in between. Per the germline V gene, CDR1 is SGHRS and CDR2 is YFSETQ.

J is TRBJ2-5 and V is TRBV4-2; 12 bases are a match to TRBD1. CDR3 length: 17 residues. J was trimmed by 2 bases and V by 3 bases; bases with no gene match: 7. Germline CDR1 and CDR2: LGHNA and YNFKEQ. The CDR3 DNA reads as TGTGCCAGCAGCCACCGGGACAGGGGGCAAGTACAAGAGACCCAGTACTTC. Translated: CASSHRDRGQVQETQYF.

In this sample, this clonotype turned up a few times. This chain links TRBV4-3 with TRBJ2-5, with 7 positions matching TRBD1. The CDR3 runs to 16 residues. Per the germline V gene, CDR1 is LGHNA and CDR2 is YSLEER. V dropped 1 base and J dropped 5; count of bases not matched to a gene: 10. CDR3 nucleotides: TGCGCCAGCAGCCAAGGGCCACAGGGGAGTACGGAGACCCAGTACTTC. It encodes CASSQGPQGSTETQYF.

The gene calls are TRBV5-1 and TRBJ2-5; D is perhaps TRBD1 or TRBD2 (6 bases each). Germline loops: CDR1 SGHRS, CDR2 YFSETQ. The CDR3 is 14 amino acids. Deletions cut 6 bases from V and 5 bases from J, with 17 bases between. The CDR3 DNA reads as TGCGCCAGCACGTCCTCCGGGGGCGCGGAGACCCAGTACTTC. This encodes CASTSSGGAETQYF.

This clonotype was seen many times. The chain employs TRBV5-6 and TRBJ1-5; TRBD1 is a possible D gene (6 bases). The germline V gene has CDR1 SGHDT and CDR2 YYEEEE. CDR3 size: 14 residues. The ends were cut back, 3 bases at V and 6 bases at J, with 13 bases in the middle. The CDR3 reads CASSYRVGGQPQHF. The CDR3 DNA reads TGTGCCAGCAGCTACAGGGTGGGAGGTCAGCCCCAGCATTTT. Full variable domain (missing parts from reference TRBV5-6 and TRBJ1-5): DAGVTQSPTHLIKTRGQQVTLRCSPKSGHDTVSWYQQALGQGPQFIFQYYEEEERQRGNFPDRFSGHQFPNYSSELNVNALLLGDSALYLCASSYRVGGQPQHFGDGTRLSIL.

The chain couples TRBV2 to TRBJ1-2, with D maybe TRBD1 (5 bases). Germline V gene lookup returns CDR1 SNHLY and CDR2 FYNNEI. This CDR3 has 16 amino acids. V lost 6 bases and J lost 1, with 18 bases in between. CDR3 residues: CASSPRQDIYNYGYTF. The CDR3 nucleotides are TGTGCCAGCAGCCCGAGGCAGGACATCTATAACTATGGCTACACCTTC.

The genes are TRBV5-1 and TRBJ2-7, with 7 bases that match TRBD1. The CDR3 covers 15 residues. The junction had 11 bases not matched to a gene; V was cut back by 2 bases and J by 6 bases. CDR1 is SGHRS, CDR2 YFSETQ, per germline. CDR3 coding DNA: TGCGCCAGCAGCTTAACGACAGGGAGTGGGGGCGAGCAGTACGTC. Translation: CASSLTTGSGGEQYV.

This clonotype was seen ten or more times. The chain joins TRBV20-1 to TRBJ2-5; 8 bases map to TRBD2. The length of the CDR3 is 14 residues. Germline trimming cut 6 bases from V and 8 bases from J; bases unmatched to any gene: 14. Germline loops: CDR1 DFQATT, CDR2 SNEGSKA (reference sequence). This CDR3 is CSADTLPAGDTQYF. In DNA form, the CDR3 reads TGCAGTGCCGACACCCTGCCAGCGGGAGACACCCAGTACTTC.

This clonotype was seen only a few times. In nucleotides, the CDR3 is TGCAGTGCTAGGTCGGGGAGGGCCGGAAATGAGCAGTTCTTC. Its protein is CSARSGRAGNEQFF. This chain uses TRBV20-1 with TRBJ2-1; 7 nucleotides align to TRBD2. The CDR3 has 14 amino acids. Germline values: CDR1 DFQATT, CDR2 SNEGSKA (reference sequence). Germline trimming cut 3 bases from V and 7 bases from J; bases unmatched to any gene: 9.

The table lists this clonotype with a few counts. The chain recombines TRBV15 with TRBJ1-1, with D possibly TRBD1 on 6 matching bases. The germline V gene has CDR1 LNHNV and CDR2 YYDKDF (reference sequence). This CDR3 contains 15 residues. Trimming shortened V by 4 bases and J by 0 bases, and 12 bases separated the two germline ends. In nucleotides, the CDR3 is TGTGCCACCAGCATCGACCGGGACATGAACACTGAAGCTTTCTTT. It encodes CATSIDRDMNTEAFF.

V usage is TRBV20-1 and J usage is TRBJ2-1; 13 bases agree with TRBD2. The CDR3 has 15 amino acids. V shed 0 bases and J 8 bases; nucleotides not matched to a gene: 4. CDR1 and CDR2 from the germline V gene are DFQATT and SNEGSKA (reference sequence). This CDR3 reads CSARDGTSGVDEQFF. The CDR3 region has the DNA TGCAGTGCTAGAGATGGGACTAGCGGGGTGGATGAGCAGTTCTTC.

V is TRBV6-1 and J is TRBJ1-1, with 11 bases fitting TRBD1. Germline V gene data show CDR1 as MNHNS and CDR2 as SASEGT. V lost 5 bases to trimming and J lost 1 base; unmatched junction nucleotides: 6. The length of the CDR3 is 16 residues. CDR3 nucleotide sequence: TGTGCCAGCAGTCGCGGGACAGGGGGTCCGAACACTGAAGCTTTCTTT. Translation: CASSRGTGGPNTEAFF.

V usage is TRBV20-1 and J usage is TRBJ2-6; 8 nucleotides match TRBD2. V lost 6 bases to trimming and J lost 4 bases; unmatched junction nucleotides: 11. The CDR3 length is 16 residues. The germline V gene encodes CDR1 DFQATT and CDR2 SNEGSKA (reference sequence). Here the CDR3 reads CSAVGREASGANVLTF. The CDR3 nucleotides are TGCAGTGCAGTGGGGCGGGAGGCTTCAGGGGCCAACGTCCTGACTTTC.

The genes are TRBV10-3 and TRBJ1-1; possibly TRBD1 for D (5 bases). Germline CDR1 is ENHRY and CDR2 is SYGVKD. The V end lost 0 bases, the J end lost 2 bases, and 19 bases lay between the germline ends. This CDR3 is built from 18 residues. CDR3: CAISESIEMTEPNTEAFF. CDR3 nucleotides: TGTGCCATCAGTGAGTCTATCGAAATGACAGAACCAAACACTGAAGCTTTCTTT.

V and J are TRBV6-1 and TRBJ1-1, with TRBD1 as a possible D gene (5 bases). The V and J ends lost 7 bases and 8 bases respectively, with 20 bases between them. The CDR3 is 14 amino acids. Germline V gives CDR1 MNHNS, CDR2 SASEGT. In DNA form, the CDR3 reads TGTGCCAGCACCCGCGTACCGTGGGGACCAGAAGCTTTCTTT. Translation gives CASTRVPWGPEAFF.

CDR3 loop: CASSYPRLAEPTDTQYF. CDR3 DNA sequence: TGTGCCAGCAGTTATCCTAGACTAGCGGAGCCCACAGATACGCAGTATTTT. The chain has TRBV6-2 or TRBV6-3 and TRBJ2-3; 9 bases are a match to TRBD2. Germline lookup yields CDR1 MNHEY and CDR2 SVGEGT. J lost 2 bases, V lost 3 bases, and 9 bases had no gene match. This CDR3 is 17 amino acids long.

The CDR3 spells CSATSRREVAGETQYF. The CDR3 coding sequence is TGCAGTGCTACCTCTAGACGGGAGGTTGCGGGAGAGACCCAGTACTTC. The rearrangement links TRBV20-1 to TRBJ2-5; 7 bases agree with TRBD2. CDR1 is DFQATT, CDR2 SNEGSKA, per germline (reference sequence). This CDR3 has 16 amino acids. Trimming took 4 bases from V and 4 from J; bases not matched to a gene: 15.

The chain links TRBV5-1 to TRBJ1-2, with D unresolved. There are 13 residues in the CDR3. The V gene's germline CDR1 is SGHRS and CDR2 YFSETQ. V was clipped by 0 bases and J by 4 bases, with 7 bases between them. The CDR3 DNA is TGCGCCAGCAGCTTGGAACCAGTCTATGGCTACACCTTC. Amino acids: CASSLEPVYGYTF.

This clonotype occurred a few times. The chain combines TRBV14 with TRBJ2-2; the D call may be TRBD1 or TRBD2 (5 bases each). Per the germline V gene, CDR1 is SGHDN and CDR2 is FVKESK. The CDR3 has 16 amino acids. Trimming removed 0 bases from V and 3 bases from J, with 11 bases in between. This chain's CDR3 is CASSQEAGTYTGELFF. CDR3 DNA sequence: TGTGCCAGCAGCCAAGAGGCCGGGACCTACACCGGGGAGCTGTTTTTT.